Shown below are 10 T cell receptor beta chains from a single sample sequenced in a study of T cells in Graves' hyperthyroidism and ophthalmopathy. TCR beta CDR3 region amplification was performed from RNA transcripts. Using the HTBI primer set, a first-round RT-PCR was run on the TCR CDR3. TCRdb reprocessed the multiplex PCR reads with MiXCR, giving one entry per CDR3 protein. The sample consists of fewer than 650,000 distinct CDR3 sequences, approximately 13% of them appearing once. Sequenced input: blood. Receptors were obtained from a woman aged 25 to 39 with Graves' hyperthyroidism that later progressed to Graves' ophthalmopathy.

This clonotype showed up just a few times. The chain couples TRBV20-1 to TRBJ2-7; a possible D gene is TRBD2 (5 bases). V shed 6 bases and J shed 5 bases, with 17 bases lying between them. Per the germline V gene, CDR1 is DFQATT and CDR2 is SNEGSKA (reference sequence). The CDR3 runs 13 residues. The CDR3, as DNA: TGCAGTGCCCAATCGAGCGGTCAGGACGAGCAGTACTTC. Encoded protein: CSAQSSGQDEQYF.

This clonotype was observed at least ten times. V usage is TRBV10-3 and J usage is TRBJ1-1, with D tentatively TRBD1 (6 bases). The CDR3 sequence is 14 residues long. Trimming shortened V by 6 bases and J by 2 bases, and 13 bases separated the two germline ends. Germline V gives CDR1 ENHRY, CDR2 SYGVKD. CDR3 DNA sequence: TGTGCCATCAGGGGGGGCGAGGTTAACACTGAAGCTTTCTTT. Translation gives CAIRGGEVNTEAFF.

This rearrangement joins TRBV5-1 to TRBJ2-1; TRBD2 agrees at 12 bases. This CDR3 has 16 amino acids. Germline trimming cut 3 bases from V and 3 bases from J; bases unmatched to any gene: 4. Germline V gene lookup returns CDR1 SGHRS and CDR2 YFSETQ. The CDR3 loop reads CASSSGLAGIYNEQFF. CDR3 bases: TGCGCCAGCAGCTCTGGACTAGCGGGAATCTACAATGAGCAGTTCTTC. Filled out from reference TRBV5-1 and TRBJ2-1, the complete variable domain reads KAGVTQTPRYLIKTRGQQVTLSCSPISGHRSVSWYQQTPGQGLQFLFEYFSETQRNKGNFPGRFSGRQFSNSRSEMNVSTLELGDSALYLCASSSGLAGIYNEQFFGPGTRLTVL.

The J gene is TRBJ2-7, the V gene TRBV9, with D possibly matching TRBD2 (6 bases). Germline CDR1 reads SGDLS; CDR2 reads YYNGEE. V was shortened by 2 bases and J by 3 bases, with 12 bases between the two germline ends. The CDR3 is made up of 14 amino acids. CDR3 sequence (DNA): TGTGCCAGCAGCGTGACTAGTAGTAACTACGAGCAGTACTTC. This sequence encodes CASSVTSSNYEQYF.

This clonotype was picked up many times. J is TRBJ1-2 and V is TRBV19; weak D call: TRBD1 (6 bases). V lost 3 bases, J lost 1 base, and 12 bases lay in between. This CDR3 is built from 15 residues. Germline V gene sequence: CDR1 LNHDA, CDR2 SQIVND (reference sequence). CDR3 in amino acids: CASSIGAGVNYGYTF. In DNA form, the CDR3 reads TGTGCCAGTAGTATTGGGGCAGGGGTTAACTATGGCTACACCTTC.

This sequence joins TRBV30 and TRBJ2-7; D is perhaps TRBD2 (5 bases). Germline values: CDR1 GTSNPN, CDR2 SVGIG (reference sequence). The V and J ends lost 3 bases and 5 bases respectively, with 11 bases between them. The CDR3 covers 12 residues. The CDR3 loop reads CAWSLTGNEQYF. CDR3 DNA sequence: TGTGCCTGGAGCCTCACGGGAAACGAGCAGTACTTC.

The V gene is TRBV20-1, the J gene TRBJ2-1; no reliable D call. V was cut by 6 bases and J by 7 bases, with 10 bases left in between. Germline CDR1 reads DFQATT; CDR2 reads SNEGSKA (reference sequence). The CDR3 runs 11 residues. This chain's CDR3 is CSADLWNEQFF. For the CDR3, the DNA is TGCAGTGCCGACCTATGGAATGAGCAGTTCTTC.

This clonotype was counted a few times. The chain uses TRBV7-3 and TRBJ2-2; tentative D call: TRBD1 (5 bases). The CDR3 spans 17 residues. V was shortened by 5 bases and J by 0 bases, with 16 bases between the two germline ends. In germline, CDR1 is SGHTA, CDR2 FQGTGA. CDR3 nucleotides: TGTGCCAGCAGCGTCACCAGGGAACGAACGAACACCGGGGAGCTGTTTTTT. Its translation: CASSVTRERTNTGELFF. Combining the CDR3 with reference TRBV7-3 and TRBJ2-2 gives the whole variable domain GAGVSQTPSNKVTEKGKYVELRCDPISGHTALYWYRQSLGQGPEFLIYFQGTGAADDSGLPNDRFFAVRPEGSVSTLKIQRTERGDSAVYLCASSVTRERTNTGELFFGEGSRLTVL.

The table lists this clonotype with many counts. CDR3 sequence: CASSQQGSSYEQYF. CDR3 DNA: TGTGCCAGTAGTCAACAGGGATCCTCCTACGAGCAGTACTTC. This rearrangement joins TRBV19 to TRBJ2-7; maybe TRBD1 (6 bases). Germline V gene sequence: CDR1 LNHDA, CDR2 SQIVND (reference sequence). The CDR3 is 14 amino acids. V was trimmed by 5 bases and J by 0 bases, leaving 11 bases between them.

This clonotype was detected only a few times. Given a much more abundant clone one base away, this may be a read error. The rearrangement joins TRBV12-3 or TRBV12-4 to TRBJ2-7; no clear D gene. The CDR3 loop spans 13 amino acids. CDR3 loop: CVSSLTSRNEQYF. Written as DNA, the CDR3 is TGTGTCAGCAGTTTAACGTCCAGGAACGAGCAGTACTTC.